This T cell receptor beta chain comes out of a study of cytomegalovirus exposure and HLA in healthy donors. Study-level findings and limits: A later analysis associated 16,000 or so TCR beta sequences with HLA alleles at a 0.05 false discovery rate. Prior analysis indicated that the majority of TCR beta V segments exhibited productivity approximately 87% or approximately 30% of the time.

The PCR had 60 Vbeta and 13 Jbeta primers. TCRdb's table, derived via immunoSEQ multiplex PCR, lists solely in-frame clones and lacks some. The sample has under 200,000 clones, around 86% seen once; the top ten hold 0.96%. CDR3 length: 14 residues. V dropped 0 bases and J dropped 9 bases, with 14 bases sitting between them. CDR1 is SGHRS and CDR2 is YFSETQ in the germline V gene. A remark on this clone: As yet, its antigen is unknown.

Material for sequencing was PBMCs. The V gene is TRBV5-1, the J gene TRBJ2-3; tentative D call: TRBD2 (5 bases). This sequence originates from a girl aged 2-10 years in good health and CMV-seropositive. The CDR3 sequence: CASSLDGLAGTQYF. CDR3 nucleotide sequence: TGCGCCAGCAGCTTGGATGGCCTAGCTGGGACGCAGTATTTT.